These 30 T cell receptor beta chains came from one sample sequenced in a study of regulatory T cells in long-lasting Graves disease. iRepertoire HTBI primers and Arm-PCR of CDR3 regions built TCR beta libraries. In TCRdb, the multiplex PCR reads were re-called with MiXCR into one record per CDR3 protein. Here the sample spans 530,000 or so distinct CDR3 sequences, approximately 16% being singletons. Time point: newly diagnosed GD, antithyroid drugs for less than 3 months. From RNA extracted from PBMCs, the TCR library was made. These data were also filed under a second study, of T cells in Graves' hyperthyroidism and ophthalmopathy.

Here the sequenced sample was peripheral blood mononuclear cells (PBMCs), taken at new diagnosis, from a patient treated with antithyroid drugs. The origin of the receptors is a man aged 18 to 29 with Graves disease.

This clonotype came up once. The chain uses TRBV2 and TRBJ2-1; D possibly corresponds to TRBD2 (5 bases). Germline-derived CDR1 and CDR2 are SNHLY and FYNNEI. The V gene lost 5 bases and the J gene lost 0 bases, with 17 bases spanning the gap. The CDR3 covers 17 residues. CDR3 coding DNA: TGTGCCAGCAGTTACGTAATAGCGTTGAGCTCCTACAATGAGCAGTTCTTC. Translated: CASSYVIALSSYNEQFF.

This clonotype appeared many times. V and J are TRBV30 and TRBJ1-4, with TRBD1 as a possible D gene (6 bases). The CDR3 is 15 residues long. The V gene's germline CDR1 is GTSNPN and CDR2 SVGIG (reference sequence). Trimming cost V 5 bases and J 0 bases, with 13 bases left between them. CDR3: CAWQTGTATNEKLFF. CDR3 sequence (DNA): TGTGCCTGGCAAACAGGGACCGCAACTAATGAAAAACTGTTTTTT.

This clonotype was counted at least ten times. V usage is TRBV4-1 and J usage is TRBJ2-7, with 10 bases lining up with TRBD1. The length of the CDR3 is 15 residues. V trimming: 3 bases; J trimming: 5 bases; junction bases outside the gene matches: 7. The germline gives CDR1 MGHRA, CDR2 YSYEKL. This CDR3 is CASSHTGTGVNEQYF. The CDR3 nucleotides are TGCGCCAGCAGCCACACCGGGACAGGGGTAAACGAGCAGTACTTC.

The sample holds a few counts of this clonotype. The chain links TRBV18 to TRBJ2-7, with 13 positions matching TRBD2. CDR3 length: 18 residues. V lost 3 bases to trimming and J lost 2 bases; unmatched junction nucleotides: 10. Germline-derived CDR1 and CDR2 are KGHSH and LQKENI. CDR3 nucleotide sequence: TGTGCCAGCTCACCTTTTATGTGGACTAGCGGGAGTGCCTACGAGCAGTACTTC. It is translated as CASSPFMWTSGSAYEQYF.

This clonotype was counted ten times or more. The chain joins TRBV29-1 to TRBJ2-3; D gene ambiguous. The CDR3 contains 12 residues. CDR1 and CDR2 from the germline V gene are SQVTM and ANQGSEA. Trimming shortened V by 3 bases and J by 2 bases, and 6 bases separated the two germline ends. The CDR3 loop is CSVDRPTDTQYF. CDR3 DNA sequence: TGCAGCGTTGACCGCCCCACAGATACGCAGTATTTT.

The rearrangement joins TRBV6-6 to TRBJ2-5, with D maybe TRBD2 (5 bases). V lost 0 bases and J 3 bases, leaving 14 bases between the germline ends. Germline CDR1 and CDR2: MNHNY and SVGAGI (reference sequence). This CDR3 comprises 16 residues. The CDR3 spells CASSYSFAPGKETQYF. CDR3 nucleotides: TGTGCCAGCAGTTACTCGTTCGCGCCCGGGAAAGAGACCCAGTACTTC.

A few counts support this clonotype. This chain uses TRBV3-1 with TRBJ2-1, with 7 bases lining up with TRBD1. The ends lost 5 bases at V and 4 bases at J; junction bases unmatched: 5. CDR1 and CDR2 from the germline V gene are LGHDT and YNNKEL (reference sequence). The CDR3 consists of 14 residues. The CDR3 DNA follows: TGTGCCAGCAGCTATACAGGGGCTTACAATGAGCAGTTCTTC. Residues: CASSYTGAYNEQFF.

The gene calls are TRBV18 and TRBJ2-6; no clear D. The CDR3 covers 15 residues. Between the trimmed V and J ends, which lost 5 bases and 2 bases, there was a span of 10 bases. Germline V gene lookup returns CDR1 KGHSH and CDR2 LQKENI. CDR3 in amino acids: CASSSGLAGANVLTF. CDR3 nucleotides: TGTGCCAGCTCAAGTGGGTTGGCTGGGGCCAACGTCCTGACTTTC.

This clonotype appeared once. The V call is TRBV29-1, the J call TRBJ1-3; D is ambiguous. V was shortened by 8 bases and J by 3 bases, with 8 bases between the two germline ends. This CDR3 has 11 residues. The germline V gene encodes CDR1 SQVTM and CDR2 ANQGSEA. The DNA for the CDR3 is TGCAGCTCAGAGGTTGGAAACACCATATATTTT. Translating it yields CSSEVGNTIYF.

CDR3 amino acids: CSAFQGKGTQYF. The CDR3, as DNA: TGCAGTGCTTTCCAGGGAAAGGGGACCCAGTACTTC. The rearrangement links TRBV20-1 to TRBJ2-5; a possible D gene is TRBD1 (5 bases). V lost 5 bases and J lost 7, with 14 bases in between. Germline V gives CDR1 DFQATT, CDR2 SNEGSKA (reference sequence). CDR3 length equals 12 residues.

This clonotype was counted only a few times. The chain uses TRBV7-9 and TRBJ1-1; 8 bases match TRBD1. Germline loops: CDR1 SEHNR, CDR2 FQNEAQ (reference sequence). This CDR3 has 16 amino acids. V was clipped by 5 bases and J by 1 base; unmatched bases: 9. The CDR3 DNA is TGTGCCAGCAGCCCCGGACAGGGCGTGGCGAACACTGAAGCTTTCTTT. Translation: CASSPGQGVANTEAFF.

As concerns this clonotype: One end of the junction does not line up with germline, which may come from a read error. V usage is TRBV12-3 or TRBV12-4 and J usage is TRBJ2-1, with 12 bases fitting TRBD1. The CDR3 has 13 amino acids. CDR3: CASGTGGYNEQLF. The CDR3 coding sequence is TGTGCCAGCGGGACAGGGGGCTACAATGAGCAGCTCTTC.

This clonotype was detected ten times or more. This chain connects TRBV27 to TRBJ2-1; D uncertain. Per germline, CDR1 MNHEY and CDR2 SMNVEV (reference sequence). Trimming removed 5 bases at V and 5 bases at J, with 22 bases between. The CDR3 length is 17 residues. This CDR3 is CASSPRAPIDTHNEQFF. The CDR3 coding sequence is TGTGCCAGCAGTCCCCGGGCCCCCATTGATACCCACAATGAGCAGTTCTTC.

This clonotype was seen once. The V gene is TRBV2, the J gene TRBJ2-3; 14 positions match TRBD2. Germline lookup yields CDR1 SNHLY and CDR2 FYNNEI. This CDR3 comprises 18 residues. Unmatched junction bases numbered 7, after V lost 2 bases and J lost 3 bases. The CDR3 spells CASSEKGLAGVGTDTQYF. The CDR3 DNA follows: TGTGCCAGCAGTGAAAAGGGACTAGCGGGAGTTGGAACAGATACGCAGTATTTT.

The V call is TRBV28, the J call TRBJ1-2; 7 positions match TRBD1. V trimming: 3 bases; J trimming: 8 bases; junction bases outside the gene matches: 9. Germline assignment: CDR1 MDHEN and CDR2 SYDVKM. The CDR3 consists of 14 residues. CDR3 amino acids: CASSLPQGRRGYTF. DNA for the CDR3: TGTGCCAGCAGTTTGCCACAGGGGAGAAGGGGCTACACCTTC.

There are many counts of this clonotype. J is TRBJ2-2 and V is TRBV11-3; 14 bases agree with TRBD2. V shed 3 bases, J shed 0 bases, and the junction held 3 bases outside the gene matches. The CDR3 is made up of 18 amino acids. Germline assignment: CDR1 SGHNT and CDR2 YENEEA. The CDR3 DNA is TGTGCCAGCAGCTTGCCGGGACTAGCGGGGGCGAACACCGGGGAGCTGTTTTTT. It yields the protein CASSLPGLAGANTGELFF.

Note on this clonotype: A much more abundant neighbour one base away suggests this may be a read error. This chain links TRBV27 with TRBJ1-2, with TRBD1 matching over 7 bases. This CDR3 is 16 amino acids long. V trimming: 6 bases; J trimming: 1 base; junction bases outside the gene matches: 11. CDR1 is MNHEY and CDR2 is SMNVEV in the germline V gene (reference sequence). CDR3 nucleotide sequence: TGTGCCAGCAGGCCCGGACAGGACGTACTTAACTATGGCTACACCTTC. Translating it yields CASRPGQDVLNYGYTF.

This clonotype was picked up a small number of times. The chain has TRBV11-2 and TRBJ2-5, with D possibly matching TRBD2 (5 bases). The CDR3 has 15 residues. V lost 5 bases and J 5 bases, leaving 18 bases between the germline ends. Germline V lookup: CDR1 SGHAT, CDR2 FQNNGV. CDR3: CASSPLGELRETQYF. Written as DNA, the CDR3 is TGTGCCAGCAGCCCTCTGGGAGAGCTTCGGGAGACCCAGTACTTC. Together with reference TRBV11-2 and TRBJ2-5, the CDR3 gives the full variable domain: EAGVAQSPRYKIIEKRQSVAFWCNPISGHATLYWYQQILGQGPKLLIQFQNNGVVDDSQLPKDRFSAERLKGVDSTLKIQPAKLEDSAVYLCASSPLGELRETQYFGPGTRLLVL.

The chain is built from TRBV3-1 and TRBJ2-4; perhaps TRBD2 as D (5 bases). CDR1 is LGHDT and CDR2 is YNNKEL in the germline V gene (reference sequence). Between the trimmed V and J ends, which lost 1 base and 15 bases, there was a span of 13 bases. The CDR3 covers 12 residues. The CDR3 DNA is TGTGCCAGCAGCCAAGGAGGAGGTTATCTGTACTTC. Its translation is CASSQGGGYLYF.

This chain uses TRBV20-1 with TRBJ2-1; D may be TRBD1 (5 bases). Trimming shortened V by 6 bases and J by 10 bases, and 13 bases separated the two germline ends. The germline gives CDR1 DFQATT, CDR2 SNEGSKA (reference sequence). This CDR3 contains 11 residues. Written as DNA, the CDR3 is TGCAGTGCGAGAAGGGGATACGAGCAGTTCTTC. This sequence encodes CSARRGYEQFF.

This clonotype was seen ten or more times. The V gene is TRBV7-9, the J gene TRBJ2-5, with D perhaps TRBD2 (6 bases). V lost 4 bases and J 1 base, leaving 10 bases between the germline ends. The CDR3 is 14 amino acids. Germline V lookup: CDR1 SEHNR, CDR2 FQNEAQ (reference sequence). The CDR3 DNA reads TGTGCCAGCAGCTCACCGGAGGGCCAAGAGACCCAGTACTTC. Its protein product is CASSSPEGQETQYF. Complete variable domain (other parts from reference TRBV7-9 and TRBJ2-5): DTGVSQNPRHKITKRGQNVTFRCDPISEHNRLYWYRQTLGQGPEFLTYFQNEAQLEKSRLLSDRFSAERPKGSFSTLEIQRTEQGDSAMYLCASSSPEGQETQYFGPGTRLLVL.

This clonotype appeared many times. V gene TRBV6-5 combines with J gene TRBJ1-1; 7 bases map to TRBD1. The germline gives CDR1 MNHEY, CDR2 SVGAGI. V shed 2 bases, J shed 3 bases, and the junction held 9 bases outside the gene matches. The CDR3 extends over 16 amino acids. This CDR3 reads CASSYAGDSLYTEAFF. DNA of the CDR3: TGTGCCAGCAGTTACGCCGGGGACAGTTTATACACTGAAGCTTTCTTT.

Only a few counts were recorded for this clonotype. CDR3 DNA sequence: TGCAGTGCTAGAGACGGCCGTAGCTCTGGAAACACCATATATTTT. Translating it yields CSARDGRSSGNTIYF. The rearrangement links TRBV20-1 to TRBJ1-3; D is undetermined. Germline V gives CDR1 DFQATT, CDR2 SNEGSKA (reference sequence). The V end lost 0 bases, the J end lost 0 bases, and 9 bases lay between the germline ends. The CDR3 runs to 15 residues.

This clonotype was counted ten times or more. The rearrangement joins TRBV10-1 to TRBJ2-2; no clear D. Looked up from germline, CDR1 is WNHNN and CDR2 is SYGVQD (reference sequence). The V end lost 8 bases, the J end lost 0 bases, and 13 bases lay between the germline ends. The CDR3 runs 15 residues. The CDR3, as DNA: TGCGCCAGCTCTAGGCCGGCCTCGAACACCGGGGAGCTGTTTTTT. Translating gives CASSRPASNTGELFF.

The rearrangement uses TRBV29-1 and TRBJ2-4; D possibly matches TRBD1 or TRBD2 (5 bases each). With 4 bases removed from V and 7 bases from J, the gap between germline ends came to 14 bases. Germline V gives CDR1 SQVTM, CDR2 ANQGSEA. This CDR3 comprises 13 residues. The CDR3 coding sequence is TGCAGCGTTGTTTTGAGGGGAAGGAACATTCAGTACTTC. It encodes CSVVLRGRNIQYF.

This clonotype was seen a handful of times. V and J are TRBV6-1 and TRBJ1-2; D uncertain. The V gene's germline CDR1 is MNHNS and CDR2 SASEGT. This CDR3 region has 12 residues. V lost 5 bases and J 11 bases, leaving 15 bases between the germline ends. The CDR3 spells CASSNNRAGYTF. The CDR3 bases are TGTGCCAGCAGTAACAACCGGGCGGGTTACACCTTC.

The chain has TRBV7-2 and TRBJ2-6, with TRBD2 matching over 10 bases. J lost 2 bases, V lost 1 base, and 5 bases had no gene match. From germline, CDR1 is SGHTA and CDR2 FQGNSA. This CDR3 has 18 amino acids. CDR3 residues: CASSLVAGGSPGANVLTF. The CDR3 nucleotides are TGTGCCAGCAGCTTAGTAGCGGGAGGATCCCCTGGGGCCAACGTCCTGACTTTC.

In its sample, this clonotype was seen many times. The chain employs TRBV3-1 and TRBJ1-1; perhaps TRBD1 as D (5 bases). Germline lookup yields CDR1 LGHDT and CDR2 YNNKEL (reference sequence). V lost 1 base, J lost 5 bases, and 14 bases lay in between. The CDR3 extends over 15 amino acids. This CDR3 is CASSQGAWGVTEAFF. The DNA of the CDR3 is TGTGCCAGCAGCCAAGGGGCCTGGGGGGTTACTGAAGCTTTCTTT.

This clonotype was recorded many times. The genes are TRBV20-1 and TRBJ2-2, with no clear D. V lost 3 bases, J lost 1 base, and 9 bases lay in between. Germline loops: CDR1 DFQATT, CDR2 SNEGSKA (reference sequence). This CDR3 has 14 residues. This CDR3 is CSASPDLNTGELFF. The CDR3 DNA is TGCAGTGCTAGTCCCGACTTGAACACCGGGGAGCTGTTTTTT.

The table lists this clonotype with many counts. This chain joins TRBV11-3 and TRBJ2-2; 8 nucleotides match TRBD2. J gave up 7 bases and V 6 bases, and 7 bases lay outside the gene matches. The germline gives CDR1 SGHNT, CDR2 YENEEA. The CDR3 has 14 amino acids. DNA of the CDR3: TGTGCCAGCAGTCAAAGCGGGAGTATCGGGGAGCTGTTTTTT. It is translated as CASSQSGSIGELFF. The full variable domain, its missing parts supplied by reference TRBV11-3 and TRBJ2-2, is EAGVVQSPRYKIIEKKQPVAFWCNPISGHNTLYWYLQNLGQGPELLIRYENEEAVDDSQLPKDRFSAERLKGVDSTLKIQPAELGDSAVYLCASSQSGSIGELFFGEGSRLTVL.